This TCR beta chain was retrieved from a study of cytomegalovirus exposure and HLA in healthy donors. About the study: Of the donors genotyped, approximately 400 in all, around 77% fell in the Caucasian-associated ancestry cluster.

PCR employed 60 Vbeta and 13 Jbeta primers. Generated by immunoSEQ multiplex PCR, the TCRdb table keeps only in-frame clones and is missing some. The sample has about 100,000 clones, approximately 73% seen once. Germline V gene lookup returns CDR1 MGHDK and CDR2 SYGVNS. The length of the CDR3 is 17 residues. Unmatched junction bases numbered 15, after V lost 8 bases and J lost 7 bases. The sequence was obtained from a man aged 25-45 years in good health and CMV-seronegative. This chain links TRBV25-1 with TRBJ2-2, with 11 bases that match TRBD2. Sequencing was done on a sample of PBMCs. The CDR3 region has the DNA TGTGCCAGCTCACCTTTACTAGCGGGAGTACACGTCGGGGAGCTGTTTTTT. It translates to CASSPLLAGVHVGELFF.